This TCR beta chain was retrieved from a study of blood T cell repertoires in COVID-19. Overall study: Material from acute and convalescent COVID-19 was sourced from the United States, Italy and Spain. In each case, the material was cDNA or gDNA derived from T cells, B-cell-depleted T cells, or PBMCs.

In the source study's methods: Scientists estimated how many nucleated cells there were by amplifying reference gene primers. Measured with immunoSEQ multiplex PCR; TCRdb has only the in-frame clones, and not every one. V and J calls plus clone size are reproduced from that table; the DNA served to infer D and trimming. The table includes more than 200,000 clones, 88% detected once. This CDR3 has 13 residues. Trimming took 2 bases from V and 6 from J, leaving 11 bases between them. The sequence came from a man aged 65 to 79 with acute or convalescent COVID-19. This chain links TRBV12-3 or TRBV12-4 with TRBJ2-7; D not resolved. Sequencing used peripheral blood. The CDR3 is CASSLPRSFEQYF. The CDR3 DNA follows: TGTGCCAGCAGTTTACCGCGTAGCTTCGAGCAGTACTTC.